These T cell receptor beta chains were read from a single sample in a study of T cell responses to AZD1222 COVID-19 vaccine. The data were produced by immunoSEQ multiplex PCR, yet TCRdb's version contains in-frame clones alone and is incomplete. The sample includes some 280,000 clones, around 93% of them seen just once. Sequenced here: peripheral blood, sampled 28 days after the second AZD1222 dose. The receptors originated from an adult who received the AZD1222 COVID-19 vaccine. The CDR3 runs from the conserved cysteine through the conserved F or W. D genes are given only for firm matches. Not all rows give a size; the values are once, few, many and, for expanded clones, a class.

>-|TRBJ2-3|TRBV10-1|TRBD2|16
CASSLVAGGQQDTQYF
>-|TRBJ1-2|TRBV12-3/TRBV12-4|-|13
CASSPDTNYGYTF
>-|TRBJ1-1|TRBV3-1/TRBV3-2|-|14
CASSFAYKNTEAFF
>-|TRBJ1-5|TRBV28|-|15
CASSLLGLTSMPQHF
>-|TRBJ2-7|TRBV11-2|TRBD1|15
CASSAPGQGLLEQYF
>-|TRBJ2-6|TRBV28|-|13
CASSFAGANVLTF
>-|TRBJ2-3|TRBV30|-|13
CAWRTASTDTQYF
>-|TRBJ1-4|TRBV3-1/TRBV3-2|-|16
CASSPDSRATNEKLFF
>-|TRBJ2-7|TRBV28|TRBD2|16
CASSSRGLAGEGEQYF
>once|TRBJ1-5|TRBV4-2|-|15
CASSQEAWIGQPQHF
>-|TRBJ1-2|TRBV18|-|13
CASSPRQAVGYTF
>-|TRBJ2-3|TRBV5-5|-|15
CASSLVQASTDTQYF
>-|TRBJ2-3|TRBV12-3/TRBV12-4|-|12
CASSSDYNRQYF
>-|TRBJ2-1|TRBV10-3|-|13
CAISVGREAEQFF
>-|TRBJ2-1|TRBV4-1|TRBD2|16
CASSPRLAGEYNEQFF
>once|TRBJ1-5|TRBV7-9|-|14
CASSPGNSNQPQHF
>-|TRBJ1-1|TRBV19|-|12
CASSPRAAEAFF
>once|TRBJ1-2|TRBV20-1|-|11
CSASDPGGYTF
>once|TRBJ2-1|TRBV9|-|15
CASSGGPNSYNEQFF
>-|TRBJ2-3|TRBV6-1|-|15
CASSEIGGRSDTQYF
>-|TRBJ2-5|TRBV28|-|14
CASSRRQGAQTQYF
>-|TRBJ1-1|TRBV28|TRBD1|15
CASSFRGLLRPEAFF
>-|TRBJ2-1|TRBV29-1|-|12
CSVVPQDDEQFF
>once|TRBJ1-2|TRBV28|-|13
CASSRSPARGYTF
>-|TRBJ1-5|TRBV24-1|-|11
CATSDLGTTHF
>many|TRBJ1-6|TRBV27|TRBD1|14
CASNRQGPNSPLHF
>-|TRBJ2-7|TRBV5-1|TRBD1|13
CASRRDRRGEQYF
>-|TRBJ2-5|TRBV18|-|14
CASSHPPGVETQYF
>-|TRBJ2-1|TRBV21-1|-|16
CASSKALSGRRNEQFF
>-|TRBJ2-1|TRBV3-1/TRBV3-2|TRBD2|18
CASSPIWGLAGGNNEQFF
>-|TRBJ2-2|TRBV4-3|-|13
CASSQDRRDRLFF
>-|TRBJ1-1|TRBV7-9|-|14
CASSFGPMNTEAFF
>few|TRBJ2-7|TRBV10-2|-|12
CASSESGVEQYF
>-|TRBJ2-2|TRBV7-9|-|11
CASSRDGELFF
>-|TRBJ2-7|TRBV9|TRBD2|16
CASSLGGSGASYEQYF
>-|TRBJ2-7|TRBV5-5|TRBD2|15
CASNGRGTSGSEQYF
>-|TRBJ2-1|TRBV12-5|TRBD2|15
CASGQSGGIYNEQFF
>-|TRBJ1-2|TRBV29-1|-|10
CSVEGGASTF
>-|TRBJ2-1|TRBV25-1|TRBD2|13
CASRASGGNEQFF
>-|TRBJ1-6|TRBV27|TRBD1|15
CASSSGTANNSPLHF
>-|TRBJ2-4|TRBV9|TRBD1|14
CASSGRQGADIQYF
>few|TRBJ1-1|TRBV10-3|-|15
CAISESGGKVAEAFF
>-|TRBJ2-7|TRBV27|-|14
CASSLLPQSYEQYF
>-|TRBJ2-2|TRBV20-1|-|14
CSASYRSNTGELFF
>-|TRBJ1-6|TRBV27|-|13
CASSLHFNSPLHF
>-|TRBJ1-4|TRBV20-1|-|11
CSASKAEKLFF
>-|TRBJ2-5|TRBV6-2/TRBV6-3|-|15
CASSPGLGQQETQYF
>-|TRBJ1-4|TRBV10-1|-|16
CAIRGTEGTTNEKLFF
>-|TRBJ2-3|TRBV14|-|14
CASSPRGHTDTQYF
>-|TRBJ1-1|TRBV6-2/TRBV6-3|-|16
CASSYSGTGGSTEAFF
>-|TRBJ2-1|TRBV15|TRBD2|16
CATSRDQGLALNEQFF
>-|TRBJ1-1|TRBV6-2/TRBV6-3|-|19
CASSYSTGPREEANTEAFF
>-|TRBJ1-1|TRBV28|-|13
CASTTETPTEAFF
>-|TRBJ2-1|TRBV5-4|TRBD1|16
CASSSAGTGEDYEQFF
>-|TRBJ2-7|TRBV4-3|TRBD2|15
CASSPTGTNSYEQYF
>once|TRBJ1-1|TRBV5-8|-|13
CASTRRGGTEAFF
>-|TRBJ2-1|TRBV7-9|TRBD2|16
CASSLLSGRAGPEQFF
>few|TRBJ1-5|TRBV6-5|TRBD1|14
CASSTTGGGQPQHF